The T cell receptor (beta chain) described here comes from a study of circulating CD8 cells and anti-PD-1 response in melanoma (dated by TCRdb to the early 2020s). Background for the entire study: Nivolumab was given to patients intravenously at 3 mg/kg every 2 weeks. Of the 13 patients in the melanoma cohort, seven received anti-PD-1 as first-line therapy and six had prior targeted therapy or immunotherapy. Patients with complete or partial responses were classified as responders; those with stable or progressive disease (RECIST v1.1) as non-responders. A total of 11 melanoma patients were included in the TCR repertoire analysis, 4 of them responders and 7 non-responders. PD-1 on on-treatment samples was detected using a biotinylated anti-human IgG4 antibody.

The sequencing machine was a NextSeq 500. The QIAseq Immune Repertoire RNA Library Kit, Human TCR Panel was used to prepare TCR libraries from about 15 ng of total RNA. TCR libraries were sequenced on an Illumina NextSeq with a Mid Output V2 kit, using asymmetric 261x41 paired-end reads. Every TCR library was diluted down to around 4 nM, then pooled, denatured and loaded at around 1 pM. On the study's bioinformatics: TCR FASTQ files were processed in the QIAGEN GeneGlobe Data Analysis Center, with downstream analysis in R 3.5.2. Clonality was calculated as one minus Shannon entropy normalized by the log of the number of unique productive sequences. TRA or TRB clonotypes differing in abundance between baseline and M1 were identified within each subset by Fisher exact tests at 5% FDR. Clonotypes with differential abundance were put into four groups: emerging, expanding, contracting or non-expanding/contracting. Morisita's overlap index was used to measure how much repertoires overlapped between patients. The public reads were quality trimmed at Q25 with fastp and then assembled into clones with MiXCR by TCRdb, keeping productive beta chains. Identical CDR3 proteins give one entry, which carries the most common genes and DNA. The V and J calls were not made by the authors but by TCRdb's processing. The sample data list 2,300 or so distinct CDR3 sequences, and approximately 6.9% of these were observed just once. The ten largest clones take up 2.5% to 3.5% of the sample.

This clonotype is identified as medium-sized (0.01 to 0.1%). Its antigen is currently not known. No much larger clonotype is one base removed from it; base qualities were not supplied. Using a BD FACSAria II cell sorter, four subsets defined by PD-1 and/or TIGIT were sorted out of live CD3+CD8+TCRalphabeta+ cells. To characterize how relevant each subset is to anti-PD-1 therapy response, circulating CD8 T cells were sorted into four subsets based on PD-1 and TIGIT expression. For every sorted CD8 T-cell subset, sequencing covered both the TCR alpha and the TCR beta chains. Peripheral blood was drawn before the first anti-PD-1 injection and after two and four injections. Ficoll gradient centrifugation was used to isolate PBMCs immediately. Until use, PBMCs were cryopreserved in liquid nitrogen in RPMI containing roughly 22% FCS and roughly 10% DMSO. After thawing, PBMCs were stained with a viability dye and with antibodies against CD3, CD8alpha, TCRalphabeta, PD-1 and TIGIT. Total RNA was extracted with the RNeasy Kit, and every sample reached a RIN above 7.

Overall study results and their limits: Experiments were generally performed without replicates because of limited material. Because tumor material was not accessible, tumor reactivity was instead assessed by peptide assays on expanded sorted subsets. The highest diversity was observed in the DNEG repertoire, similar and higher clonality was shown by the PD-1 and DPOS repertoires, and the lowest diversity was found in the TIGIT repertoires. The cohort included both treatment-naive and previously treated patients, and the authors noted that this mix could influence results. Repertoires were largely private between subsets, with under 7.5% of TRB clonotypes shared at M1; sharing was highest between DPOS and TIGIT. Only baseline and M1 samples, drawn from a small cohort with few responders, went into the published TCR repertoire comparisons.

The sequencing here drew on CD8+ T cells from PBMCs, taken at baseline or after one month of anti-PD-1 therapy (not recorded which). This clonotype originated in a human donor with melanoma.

The CDR3 reads CASRGGGPEQFF. At the DNA level, the sequence is TGTGCCAGTAGGGGAGGGGGCCCGGAGCAGTTCTTC. This chain joins TRBV19 to TRBJ2-1; the D element might be TRBD1 or TRBD2, as each aligns at 7 bases. V loses 6 bases of germline sequence and J loses 10 bases, and the interval between the two ends is 13 bases. The germline V gene encodes CDR1 LNHDA and CDR2 SQIVND (reference sequence). The CDR3 has 12 amino acids, counting the end cysteine and phenylalanine. Of the read, only the CDR3 DNA is kept; its 36 bases are in frame from base 1.